Listed below are T cell receptor beta chains from one sample, sequenced in a study of shared clonotypes between healthy human individuals. Some clones are missing from TCRdb's copy, which holds only in-frame ones; the method was immunoSEQ multiplex PCR. The sample shows just over 2,000,000 clones, approximately 95% of them seen only once. The specimen was naive CD4+ T cells sorted from blood. These receptor sequences come from a man younger than 35 in good health. Both conserved end residues are part of each CDR3. D genes are given only for firm matches. Only part of the rows carry a size: once, few, many, or a class if the clone is expanded.

J,size,V,D,DNA,CDR3
TRBJ2-7,-,TRBV2,-,TGTGCCAGCAGTGTTGAAAAAGCCCCCCCGGAGCAGTACTTC,CASSVEKAPPEQYF
TRBJ2-5,-,TRBV19,-,TGTGCCAGTAGTTCCTCCTCCCATTCCCAAGAGACCCAGTACTTC,CASSSSSHSQETQYF
TRBJ1-4,once,TRBV5-1,-,TGCGCCAGCAGCGACTTCACAGGGTGGAATGAAAAACTGTTTTTT,CASSDFTGWNEKLFF
TRBJ2-1,-,TRBV6-6,-,TGTGCCAGCAGTTACTCGAGACTCACTGAGCAGTTCTTC,CASSYSRLTEQFF
TRBJ1-6,-,TRBV4-1,-,TGCGCCAGCAGCCAAGACTGGGAGGGGAATTCACCCCTCCACTTT,CASSQDWEGNSPLHF
TRBJ2-5,-,TRBV14,-,TGTGCCAGCAGCCAAATCGAAATGGCAGGGGAAAAAGAGACCCAGTACTTC,CASSQIEMAGEKETQYF
TRBJ2-4,-,TRBV10-1,-,TGCGCCAGCAGTGAAGGACGGATGAAAAACATTCAGTACTTC,CASSEGRMKNIQYF
TRBJ1-5,-,TRBV2,-,TGTGCCAGCAGTGCCGGGGAGGGGAGGCAGCCCCAGCATTTT,CASSAGEGRQPQHF
TRBJ2-7,once,TRBV6-6,TRBD1,TGTGCCAGCAGTCGACCGGGACAGGGGAAGGCCTACGAGCAGTACTTC,CASSRPGQGKAYEQYF
TRBJ1-1,-,TRBV7-2,TRBD1,TGTGCCAGCAGCTTTGCGAGGGACAGGGGATGGTGGGCTTTCTTT,CASSFARDRGWWAFF
TRBJ1-5,-,TRBV28,TRBD1,TGTGCCAGCAGTTTGGGACAGCCTACTCAGCCCCAGCATTTT,CASSLGQPTQPQHF
TRBJ1-5,-,TRBV11-2,-,TGTGCCAGCAGCTTTACATTCAATCAGCCCCAGCATTTT,CASSFTFNQPQHF
TRBJ2-1,-,TRBV2,-,TGTGCCAGCAGGGGACAAGCGGACTACAATGAGCAGTTCTTC,CASRGQADYNEQFF